This T cell receptor beta chain was found in a study of blood T cells in healthy people across ages. The CDR3 sequence is 15 residues long. Trimming took 3 bases from V and 4 from J, leaving 16 bases between them. Looked up from germline, CDR1 is SGHRS and CDR2 is YFSETQ. Together with a sample-barcoded 5' primer, a J-beta primer mix was included in a second PCR lasting roughly 7 to 11 cycles. MiXCR, applied by TCRdb to the 5' RACE reads, yields one record per CDR3 protein. The sample carries 600,000 to 850,000 distinct CDR3 sequences, 25% recorded once. With regard to this clonotype: Its antigen is undetermined.

Regarding the study as a whole: Comparison with aged donors showed that long-lived donors had more naive CD4+ cells and higher diversity.

The same data also went into a second study, on T cells of mothers and their children.

The clonotype originates from a boy younger than 18 in good health. The specimen sequenced was blood. The chain joins TRBV5-1 to TRBJ1-1, with D perhaps TRBD1 (5 bases). The DNA of the CDR3 is TGCGCCAGCAGCTCTCAACAGGCCCCGAGCACTGAAGCTTTCTTT. Translation gives CASSSQQAPSTEAFF. Looking up the rest from reference TRBV5-1 and TRBJ1-1 gives the full variable domain: KAGVTQTPRYLIKTRGQQVTLSCSPISGHRSVSWYQQTPGQGLQFLFEYFSETQRNKGNFPGRFSGRQFSNSRSEMNVSTLELGDSALYLCASSSQQAPSTEAFFGQGTRLTVV.